The source of this T cell receptor beta chain is a study of CD8+ T cells in alopecia areata. Note on this clone: Its antigen remains unidentified.

Trimming cost V 5 bases and J 1 base, with 8 bases left between them. This CDR3 has 14 residues. Germline loops: CDR1 SGHTA, CDR2 FQGNSA. Study-wide findings and caveats: Scalp sample sequencing also detects resident alphabeta T cells of normal skin. The study found higher clonality in lesional than normal scalp, especially in alopecia totalis/universalis.

Extracted RNA was reverse transcribed, and the resulting cDNA served as sequencing template. The data were produced by immunoSEQ multiplex PCR, yet TCRdb's version contains in-frame clones alone and is incomplete. The profile covers 200,000 to 250,000 clones, with around 62% appearing a single time and around 0.46% taken by the ten largest. Lesional scalp tissue (obtained by punch biopsy) and peripheral blood were collected from alopecia areata patients. PBMCs provided sorted CD4+ and CD8+ T cells. The chain links TRBV7-2 to TRBJ2-2; D tentatively reads TRBD1 or TRBD2 (5 bases each). The clonotype comes from a human donor with alopecia areata. Source: CD4+ T cells sorted from blood, taken at week 0. The CDR3 spells CASSRDGNTGELFF. CDR3 bases: TGTGCCAGCAGCCGGGACGGGAACACCGGGGAGCTGTTTTTT. The full variable domain, with the rest looked up from reference TRBV7-2 and TRBJ2-2, is GAGVSQSPSNKVTEKGKDVELRCDPISGHTALYWYRQSLGQGLEFLIYFQGNSAPDKSGLPSDRFSAERTGGSVSTLTIQRTQQEDSAVYLCASSRDGNTGELFFGEGSRLTVL.